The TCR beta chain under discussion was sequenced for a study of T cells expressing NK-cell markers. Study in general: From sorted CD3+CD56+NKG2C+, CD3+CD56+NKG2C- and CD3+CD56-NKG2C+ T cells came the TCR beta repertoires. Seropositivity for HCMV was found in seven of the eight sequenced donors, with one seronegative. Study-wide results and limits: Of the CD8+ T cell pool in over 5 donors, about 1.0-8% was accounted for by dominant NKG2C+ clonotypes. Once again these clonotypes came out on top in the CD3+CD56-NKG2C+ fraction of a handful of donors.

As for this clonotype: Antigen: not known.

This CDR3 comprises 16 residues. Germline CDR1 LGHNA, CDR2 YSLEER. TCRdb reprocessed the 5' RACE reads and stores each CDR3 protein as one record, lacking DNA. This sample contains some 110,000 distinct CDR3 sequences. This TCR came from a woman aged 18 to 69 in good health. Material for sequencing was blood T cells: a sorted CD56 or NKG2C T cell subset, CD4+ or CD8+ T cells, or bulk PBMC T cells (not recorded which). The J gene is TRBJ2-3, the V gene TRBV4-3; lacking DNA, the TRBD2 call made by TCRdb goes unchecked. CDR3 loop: CASSQVLAGVADTQYF.